The 17 T cell receptor beta chains listed next were all sequenced from one sample in a study of PD-1 blockade in mismatch repair-deficient tumors. TCRdb's copy holds only in-frame clones and misses some; the assay was immunoSEQ multiplex PCR. Among 90,000 to 120,000 clones, 65% to 85% were seen once, and the ten largest hold about 6.3%. Sample: peripheral blood, taken 30 to 36 weeks after starting pembrolizumab. The receptor set was obtained from an adult with mismatch repair-deficient cancer.

Notes on this clone: One end of the junction does not line up with germline, which may come from a read error. V and J are TRBV2 and TRBJ1-1, with D unclear. Germline V gives CDR1 SNHLY, CDR2 FYNNEI. The CDR3 sequence is 13 residues long. The CDR3 DNA sequence: TGTGCCAGCTGTCGGACGGTGAACGCTGAAGCTTTCTTT. This translates into CASCRTVNAEAFF.

The rearrangement uses TRBV2 and TRBJ1-1, with unresolved D. From germline, CDR1 is SNHLY and CDR2 FYNNEI. The CDR3 totals 15 residues. V was shortened by 3 bases and J by 5 bases, with 16 bases between the two germline ends. The CDR3 region has the DNA TGTGCCAGCAGTGACCGTGGGGTCAGAGGGACTGAAGCTTTCTTT. It is translated as CASSDRGVRGTEAFF.

The V gene is TRBV4-3, the J gene TRBJ1-2; D is perhaps TRBD1 (5 bases). The CDR3 has 14 amino acids. Germline V gene sequence: CDR1 LGHNA, CDR2 YSLEER. Trimming shortened V by 0 bases and J by 8 bases, and 13 bases separated the two germline ends. CDR3 DNA sequence: TGCGCCAGCAGCCAAGATTACAGGCCTTGGGGCTACACCTTC. Translated: CASSQDYRPWGYTF.

The rearrangement uses TRBV2 and TRBJ2-5; D remains unclear. The tail of the sequence fits TRBJ2-7 better, so the J call may be wrong. CDR1 SNHLY and CDR2 FYNNEI come from the germline V gene. The CDR3 spans 13 residues. The CDR3 DNA sequence: TGTGCCAGCAGTGAGTGGCTAGCCTACGAGCAGTACTTC. Protein product: CASSEWLAYEQYF.

This chain joins TRBV2 and TRBJ2-7; 7 bases fit TRBD1. Trimming removed 6 bases from V and 2 bases from J; junction bases left unmatched: 7. CDR1 and CDR2 from the germline V gene are SNHLY and FYNNEI. The CDR3 sequence is 14 residues long. The CDR3 region is CASRQGGNAYEQYF. CDR3 DNA: TGTGCCAGCAGGCAAGGGGGCAACGCCTACGAGCAGTACTTC.

This chain connects TRBV4-3 to TRBJ2-3; 8 nucleotides agree with TRBD2. The CDR3 covers 18 residues. Germline CDR1 LGHNA, CDR2 YSLEER. V gave up 0 bases and J gave up 4 bases; unmatched junction bases: 12. The CDR3 DNA follows: TGCGCCAGCAGCCAAGATCGGGTGCGGGAGGTATTGTCAGATACGCAGTATTTT. Its protein is CASSQDRVREVLSDTQYF.

This chain joins TRBV28 and TRBJ2-6, with D possibly called TRBD1 or TRBD2 (5 bases each). Trimming pared 6 bases from V and 0 bases from J, leaving 12 bases between. Germline CDR1 MDHEN, CDR2 SYDVKM. The CDR3 sequence is 16 residues long. The CDR3 nucleotides are TGTGCCAGCAGCCAGGGACGGGCCTCTGGGGCCAACGTCCTGACTTTC. It translates to CASSQGRASGANVLTF.

The chain joins TRBV18 to TRBJ1-2; unclear D gene. This CDR3 is built from 14 residues. Germline values: CDR1 KGHSH, CDR2 LQKENI. Trimming pared 0 bases from V and 2 bases from J, leaving 7 bases between. CDR3 in DNA: TGTGCCAGCTCACCACCGGTGAAGAACTATGGCTACACCTTC. Encoded protein: CASSPPVKNYGYTF.

The V gene is TRBV27, the J gene TRBJ2-7; D ambiguous. The CDR3 extends over 13 amino acids. The germline CDR1 and CDR2 sequences are MNHEY and SMNVEV (reference sequence). V was clipped by 6 bases and J by 1 base, with 10 bases between them. The CDR3 DNA reads TGTGCCAGCAGGGGGTCTCAGTCCTACGAGCAGTACTTC. Translated: CASRGSQSYEQYF.

The gene calls are TRBV4-1 and TRBJ1-1, with 7 bases identical to TRBD1. The V gene's germline CDR1 is MGHRA and CDR2 YSYEKL. The V segment lost 0 bases and the J segment 8 bases; nucleotides outside the gene matches: 6. The CDR3 extends over 14 amino acids. The CDR3 protein is CASSQEHRTGEAFF. CDR3 in DNA: TGCGCCAGCAGCCAAGAACACCGGACAGGAGAAGCTTTCTTT.

The chain joins TRBV5-1 to TRBJ2-5; 8 positions match TRBD2. The germline CDR1 and CDR2 sequences are SGHRS and YFSETQ. The CDR3 is 14 amino acids. The J segment lost 4 bases and the V segment lost 6 bases, leaving 8 bases of the junction unmatched. CDR3: CASMSGSWVETQYF. CDR3 nucleotide sequence: TGCGCCAGCATGAGCGGGAGCTGGGTAGAGACCCAGTACTTC. Together with reference TRBV5-1 and TRBJ2-5, the CDR3 gives the full variable domain: KAGVTQTPRYLIKTRGQQVTLSCSPISGHRSVSWYQQTPGQGLQFLFEYFSETQRNKGNFPGRFSGRQFSNSRSEMNVSTLELGDSALYLCASMSGSWVETQYFGPGTRLLVL.

This chain uses TRBV27 with TRBJ1-2, with D uncertain. CDR3 size: 14 residues. CDR1 is MNHEY and CDR2 is SMNVEV in the germline V gene (reference sequence). The ends were cut back, 0 bases at V and 7 bases at J, with 12 bases in the middle. The CDR3: CASSLSGTEGGYTF. The CDR3 bases are TGTGCCAGCAGTTTATCCGGCACCGAAGGTGGCTACACCTTC.

The rearrangement links TRBV9 to TRBJ2-7; 8 bases fit TRBD2. The V and J ends lost 4 bases and 2 bases, in that order; junction bases with no gene match: 5. Germline V gene sequence: CDR1 SGDLS, CDR2 YYNGEE. The CDR3 sequence is 14 residues long. CDR3 amino acids: CASSPGTRAYEQYF. For the CDR3, the DNA is TGTGCCAGCAGCCCGGGGACTAGAGCCTACGAGCAGTACTTC.

The CDR3 region is CASSQQRGTDTQYF. CDR3 coding DNA: TGTGCCAGCAGCCAACAGCGGGGCACAGATACGCAGTATTTT. The chain joins TRBV7-8 to TRBJ2-3; D may be TRBD2 (6 bases). Germline V gene lookup returns CDR1 SGHVS and CDR2 FQNEAQ. V lost 5 bases and J 1 base, leaving 10 bases between the germline ends. There are 14 residues in the CDR3.

The V and J genes are TRBV11-2 and TRBJ2-2; D is undetermined. The CDR3 has 12 residues. From germline, CDR1 is SGHAT and CDR2 FQNNGV. Trimming took off 8 bases at V and 6 bases at J, with 10 bases between the two ends. The chain's CDR3 is CASPSESGELFF. CDR3 DNA: TGTGCCAGCCCCTCTGAGTCCGGGGAGCTGTTTTTT.

This chain joins TRBV28 and TRBJ2-7; D may be TRBD1 (5 bases). V was shortened by 5 bases and J by 5 bases, with 13 bases between the two germline ends. The CDR3 contains 13 residues. Germline-derived CDR1 and CDR2 are MDHEN and SYDVKM. In nucleotides, the CDR3 is TGTGCCAGCAGTCAGGGAAGGTGGGACGAGCAGTACTTC. This gives the protein CASSQGRWDEQYF.

This chain connects TRBV7-2 to TRBJ2-5; 9 bases are shared with TRBD1. With V trimmed by 6 bases and J by 4 bases, 3 bases remained unmatched. Germline V CDR1 and CDR2: SGHTA, FQGNSA. The CDR3 spans 13 residues. The CDR3 bases are TGTGCCAGCAGGCTGACAGGGGGAGAGACCCAGTACTTC. This encodes CASRLTGGETQYF.